This is a list of T cell receptor beta chains from one sample in a study of technical replicates of blood from several donors. Repertoires were generated with immunoSEQ multiplex PCR, while TCRdb's copy carries only in-frame clones and drops some. The data contain around 79,000 clones, more than 85% of them singletons. The sequenced material came from T cells isolated from PBMCs. The receptors shown here come from a human donor in good health. Some clones in this sample may be carry-over from other donors' samples. CDR3s include the opening cysteine and the closing phenylalanine or tryptophan. The order of the fields is D gene, clone size, J gene, V gene, CDR3 protein, CDR3 DNA. D genes are given only for firm matches. Clone size is given for some rows only: seen once, a few or many times, or a class if the clone is expanded.

>NA|NA|TRBJ1-5|TRBV5-5
CASSLAVRADGQPQHF
TGTGCCAGCAGCTTGGCAGTCAGGGCAGACGGTCAGCCCCAGCATTTT
>TRBD1|NA|TRBJ1-1|TRBV27
CASSSGTGNTEAFF
TGTGCCAGCAGTTCCGGGACAGGGAACACTGAAGCTTTCTTT
>NA|NA|TRBJ2-2|TRBV4-2
CASSPSGTGELFF
TGTGCCAGCAGCCCGAGCGGCACCGGGGAGCTGTTTTTT
>TRBD1|NA|TRBJ1-5|TRBV7-6
CASSGTENQPQHF
TGTGCCAGCAGCGGGACAGAGAATCAGCCCCAGCATTTT
>NA|NA|TRBJ1-1|TRBV28
CASRGGPTEAFF
TGTGCCAGCAGGGGGGGGCCCACTGAAGCTTTCTTT
>NA|NA|TRBJ2-2|TRBV27
CASSYSNTGELFF
TGTGCCAGCAGTTACTCCAACACCGGGGAGCTGTTTTTT
>NA|NA|TRBJ2-5|TRBV25-1
CASSDLGQYQETQYF
TGTGCCAGCAGTGATCTTGGACAGTACCAAGAGACCCAGTACTTC
>NA|NA|TRBJ1-6|TRBV11-2
CASSSSVQALLHF
TGTGCCAGCAGCTCTTCAGTGCAGGCTCTACTCCACTTT
>NA|NA|TRBJ2-5|TRBV27
CASSLSPVQETQYF
TGTGCCAGCAGTTTATCACCGGTTCAAGAGACCCAGTACTTC
>TRBD1|NA|TRBJ2-5|TRBV6-5
CASSSGTALGETQYF
TGTGCCAGCAGCTCCGGGACAGCCCTGGGAGAGACCCAGTACTTC
>NA|once|TRBJ2-7|TRBV6-5
CSIGGGSYEQYF
TGTTCAATAGGGGGGGGCTCCTACGAGCAGTACTTC
>NA|NA|TRBJ1-1|TRBV7-9
CASSLGYRGPNTEAFF
TGTGCCAGCAGCTTAGGGTATCGCGGGCCAAACACTGAAGCTTTCTTT
>NA|NA|TRBJ1-3|TRBV4-2
CASSQEVGSGNTIYF
TGTGCCAGCAGCCAAGAGGTCGGCTCTGGAAACACCATATATTTT
>NA|NA|TRBJ1-1|TRBV5-4
CASSLVGAENEAFF
TGTGCCAGCAGCTTAGTGGGGGCCGAGAACGAAGCTTTCTTT
>TRBD2|NA|TRBJ2-1|TRBV19
CASKLAGGSYNEQFF
TGTGCCAGTAAACTAGCGGGAGGGTCTTACAATGAGCAGTTCTTC
>TRBD2|NA|TRBJ2-1|TRBV5-1
CASSSPTSGRYEAAYNEQFF
TGCGCCAGCAGCTCCCCGACTAGCGGGAGATACGAAGCAGCCTACAATGAGCAGTTCTTC
>NA|few|TRBJ2-1|TRBV5-6
CASSPGLPNDEQFF
TGTGCCAGCAGCCCTGGACTACCCAACGATGAGCAGTTCTTC
>TRBD1|NA|TRBJ2-1|TRBV6-5
CASSQGQGLYNEQFF
TGTGCCAGCAGTCAAGGACAGGGGTTATACAATGAGCAGTTCTTC
>TRBD2|NA|TRBJ2-3|TRBV7-9
CASSSGLAGGFGTDTQYF
TGTGCCAGCAGCTCCGGACTAGCGGGAGGGTTCGGCACAGATACGCAGTATTTT
>TRBD2|NA|TRBJ2-1|TRBV6-5
CASSLGLVFGNEQFF
TGTGCCAGCAGTCTGGGACTAGTTTTTGGCAATGAGCAGTTCTTC